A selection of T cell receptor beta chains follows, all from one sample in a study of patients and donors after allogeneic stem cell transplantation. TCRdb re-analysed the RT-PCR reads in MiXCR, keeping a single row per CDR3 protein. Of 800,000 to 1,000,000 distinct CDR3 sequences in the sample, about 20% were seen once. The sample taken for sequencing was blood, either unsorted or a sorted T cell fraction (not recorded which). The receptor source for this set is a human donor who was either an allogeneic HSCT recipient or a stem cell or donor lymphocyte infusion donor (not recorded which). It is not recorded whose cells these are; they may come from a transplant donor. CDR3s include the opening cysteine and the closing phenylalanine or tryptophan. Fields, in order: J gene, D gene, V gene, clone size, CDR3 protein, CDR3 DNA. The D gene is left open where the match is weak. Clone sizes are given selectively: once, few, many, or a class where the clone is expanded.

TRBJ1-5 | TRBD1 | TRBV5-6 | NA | CASSLIDRDSNQPQHF | TGTGCCAGCAGCTTGATTGACAGGGATAGCAATCAGCCCCAGCATTTT
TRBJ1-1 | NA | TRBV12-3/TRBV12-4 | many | CASSPLPGGLNTEAFF | TGTGCCAGCAGTCCCCTCCCCGGGGGGCTGAACACTGAAGCTTTCTTT
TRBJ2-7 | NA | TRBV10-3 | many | CAISDGSSYEQYF | TGTGCCATCAGTGATGGCTCTTCCTACGAGCAGTACTTC
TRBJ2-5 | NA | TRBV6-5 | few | CASSYGGQPNQETQYF | TGTGCCAGCAGTTACGGGGGACAACCAAACCAAGAGACCCAGTACTTC
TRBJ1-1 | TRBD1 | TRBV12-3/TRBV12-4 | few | CASSLGIGRGGSTEAFF | TGTGCCAGCAGTTTAGGCATCGGCAGGGGGGGGTCGACTGAAGCTTTCTTT
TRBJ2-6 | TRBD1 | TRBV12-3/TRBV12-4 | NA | CASSGTGAGANVLTF | TGTGCCAGCAGCGGGACAGGGGCTGGGGCCAACGTCCTGACTTTC
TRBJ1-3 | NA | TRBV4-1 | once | CANSQGEVLGNTIYF | TGCGCCAACAGCCAAGGTGAAGTCCTCGGAAACACCATATATTTT
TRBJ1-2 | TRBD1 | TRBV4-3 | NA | CASSQRDRGVHGYTF | TGCGCCAGCAGCCAGAGGGACAGGGGTGTACATGGCTACACCTTC
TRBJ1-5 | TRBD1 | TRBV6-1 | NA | CASGRQGTVDQPQHF | TGTGCCAGCGGAAGACAGGGTACCGTGGATCAGCCCCAGCATTTT
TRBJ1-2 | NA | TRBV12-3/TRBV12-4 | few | CASSFLAGINYGYTF | NA
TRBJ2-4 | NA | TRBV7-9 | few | CASSATQQGAKNIQYF | TGTGCCAGCAGCGCTACCCAACAGGGAGCCAAAAACATTCAGTACTTC
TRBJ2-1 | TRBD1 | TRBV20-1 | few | CSARADRFYNEQFF | TGCAGTGCTAGGGCGGACAGGTTCTACAATGAGCAGTTCTTC
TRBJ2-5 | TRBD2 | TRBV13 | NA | CASSLRPLAGEETQYF | TGTGCCAGCAGCTTAAGGCCTCTAGCGGGGGAAGAGACCCAGTACTTC
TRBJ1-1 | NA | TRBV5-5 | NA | CASGLQPNTEAFF | TGTGCCAGCGGACTACAGCCGAACACTGAAGCTTTCTTT
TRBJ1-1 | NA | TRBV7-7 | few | CASSPVRGRFHTEAFF | TGTGCCAGCAGTCCAGTACGGGGGCGCTTCCACACTGAAGCTTTCTTT
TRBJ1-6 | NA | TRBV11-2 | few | CASSLDRAVYNSPLHF | TGTGCCAGCAGCTTAGATAGGGCCGTCTATAATTCACCCCTCCACTTT
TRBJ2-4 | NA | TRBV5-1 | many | CASSTGQLAKNIQYF | TGCGCCAGCAGCACCGGACAGCTAGCCAAAAACATTCAGTACTTC
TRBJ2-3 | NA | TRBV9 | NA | CASSVADGPDTQYF | TGTGCCAGCAGCGTAGCGGACGGGCCAGATACGCAGTATTTT
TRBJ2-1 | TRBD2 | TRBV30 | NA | CAWSPSSGGAIEQFF | TGTGCCTGGAGCCCCTCTAGCGGGGGGGCCATTGAGCAGTTCTTC
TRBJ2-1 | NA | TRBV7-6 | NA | CASSLASDPSYNEQFF | TGTGCCAGCAGCTTAGCTTCGGATCCCTCCTACAATGAGCAGTTCTTC
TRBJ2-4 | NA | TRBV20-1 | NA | CSATGTHKNIQYF | TGCAGTGCGACCGGGACCCACAAAAACATTCAGTACTTC
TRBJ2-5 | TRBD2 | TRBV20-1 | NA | CSAGGSVETQYF | TGCAGTGCTGGCGGGAGTGTGGAGACCCAGTACTTC
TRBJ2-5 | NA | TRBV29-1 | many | CSVEDRIETQYF | TGCAGCGTTGAAGACAGGATAGAGACCCAGTACTTC
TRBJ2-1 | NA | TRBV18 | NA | CASSPPVWEPAPDEQFF | TGTGCCAGCTCACCACCGGTATGGGAGCCCGCCCCAGATGAGCAGTTCTTC
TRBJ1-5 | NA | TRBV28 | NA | CASSLGPGHLCNQPQHF | TGTGCCAGCAGTTTGGGTCCGGGACACTTGTGCAATCAGCCCCAGCATTTT
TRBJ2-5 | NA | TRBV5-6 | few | CASSLAPGTQYF | TGTGCCAGCAGCTTGGCCCCAGGGACCCAGTACTTC
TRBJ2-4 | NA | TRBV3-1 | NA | CASSHVGAKNIQYF | TGTGCCAGCAGCCACGTAGGAGCCAAAAACATTCAGTACTTC
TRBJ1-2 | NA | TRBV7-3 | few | CASSLGQGRGYGYTF | TGTGCCAGCAGCTTAGGTCAGGGAAGAGGCTATGGCTACACCTTC
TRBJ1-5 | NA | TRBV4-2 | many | CASSQEGDGNLNQPQHF | TGTGCCAGCAGCCAAGAAGGAGACGGAAACCTAAATCAGCCCCAGCATTTT
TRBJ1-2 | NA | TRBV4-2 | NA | CASSPRGGDYGYTF | TGTGCCAGCAGCCCCCGGGGGGGGGATTATGGCTACACCTTC
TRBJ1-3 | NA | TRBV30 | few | CAWSDPGFSGNTIYF | TGTGCCTGGAGTGACCCGGGCTTCTCTGGAAACACCATATATTTT
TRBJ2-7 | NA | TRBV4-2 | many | CASSQGREQYF | TGTGCCAGCAGCCAGGGGAGGGAGCAGTACTTC
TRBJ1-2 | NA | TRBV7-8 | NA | CASSLTQGYGYTF | TGTGCCAGCAGCTTAACGCAGGGATATGGCTACACCTTC
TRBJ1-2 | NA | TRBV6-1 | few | CASSEVRGPYGYTF | TGTGCCAGCAGTGAAGTCAGGGGACCATATGGCTACACCTTC
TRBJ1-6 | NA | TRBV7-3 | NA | CASSFTGSNSPLHF | TGTGCCAGCAGCTTCACAGGGAGCAATTCACCCCTCCACTTT
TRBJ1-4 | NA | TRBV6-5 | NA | CASSYSNSNEKLFF | TGTGCCAGCAGTTACTCGAACAGTAATGAAAAACTGTTTTTT
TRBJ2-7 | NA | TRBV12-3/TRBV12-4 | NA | CASASGVLYF | TGTGCCAGCGCGTCAGGAGTTCTTTACTTC
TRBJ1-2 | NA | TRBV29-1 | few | CSVARGNYGYTF | TGCAGCGTTGCCAGGGGAAACTATGGCTACACCTTC
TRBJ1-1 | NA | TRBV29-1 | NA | CSVERGQENTEAFF | TGCAGCGTTGAGAGAGGTCAGGAAAACACTGAAGCTTTCTTT
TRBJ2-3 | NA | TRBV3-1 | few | CASSHLGASTDTQYF | TGTGCCAGCAGCCATCTGGGGGCTAGCACAGATACGCAGTATTTT
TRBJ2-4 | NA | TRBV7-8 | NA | CASSLNGDGAKNIQYF | TGTGCCAGCAGCTTAAATGGGGATGGAGCCAAAAACATTCAGTACTTC
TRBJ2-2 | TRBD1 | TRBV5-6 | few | CASAKRQGPTGELFF | TGTGCCAGCGCTAAAAGACAGGGACCTACCGGGGAGCTGTTTTTT
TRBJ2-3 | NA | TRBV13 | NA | CASSEGTHTQYF | TGTGCCAGCAGCGAAGGCACTCATACGCAGTATTTT
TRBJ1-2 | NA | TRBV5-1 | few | CASSLVGQGLNYGYTF | TGCGCCAGCAGCTTGGTTGGGCAGGGGCTCAACTATGGCTACACCTTC
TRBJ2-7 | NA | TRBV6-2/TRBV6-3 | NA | CASRNPGQIYEQYF | TGTGCCAGCAGAAATCCCGGACAGATCTACGAGCAGTACTTC
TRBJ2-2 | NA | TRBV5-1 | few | CASSLSRLPGELFF | TGCGCCAGCAGCTTGTCTCGGCTACCCGGGGAGCTGTTTTTT
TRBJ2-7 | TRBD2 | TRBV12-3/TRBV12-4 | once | CASSPKREGGEQYF | TGTGCCAGCAGTCCTAAGCGGGAGGGGGGAGAGCAGTACTTC
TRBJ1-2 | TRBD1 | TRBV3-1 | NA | CASRDSGTDVYGYTF | TGTGCCAGCAGGGACTCCGGGACAGATGTCTATGGCTACACCTTC
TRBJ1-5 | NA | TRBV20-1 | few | CSASPPATDQPQHF | TGCAGTGCTAGCCCTCCTGCAACAGATCAGCCCCAGCATTTT
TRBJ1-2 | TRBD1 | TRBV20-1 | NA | CSPPPQGAGGYTF | TGCAGTCCCCCACCACAGGGGGCAGGTGGCTACACCTTC
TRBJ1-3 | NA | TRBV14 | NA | CASSQYSGNTIYF | TGTGCCAGCAGCCAATACTCTGGAAACACCATATATTTT
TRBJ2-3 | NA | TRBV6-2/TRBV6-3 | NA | CASSYSIPDTQYF | TGTGCCAGCAGTTACTCGATCCCAGATACGCAGTATTTT
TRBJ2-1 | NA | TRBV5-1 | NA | CASQGRFEQFF | TGCGCCAGCCAGGGACGATTCGAGCAGTTCTTC
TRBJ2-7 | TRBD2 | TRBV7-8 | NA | CASSRAGGQGPRNEQYF | TGTGCCAGCAGCCGAGCGGGGGGGCAGGGCCCTCGGAACGAGCAGTACTTC
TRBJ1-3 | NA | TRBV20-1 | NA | CSAPFTGRSGNTIYF | TGCAGTGCTCCCTTTACAGGTCGCTCTGGAAACACCATATATTTT
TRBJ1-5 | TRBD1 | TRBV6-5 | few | CASSSARDRGYQPQHF | TGTGCCAGCAGTTCAGCCCGGGACAGGGGATATCAGCCCCAGCATTTT
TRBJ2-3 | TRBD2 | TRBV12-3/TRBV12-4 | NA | CASTAPGTSGTDTQYF | TGTGCCAGCACCGCTCCCGGGACTAGCGGCACAGATACGCAGTATTTT
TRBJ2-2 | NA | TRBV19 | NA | CASSIQGMGNTGELFF | TGTGCCAGTAGTATACAGGGGATGGGGAACACCGGGGAGCTGTTTTTT